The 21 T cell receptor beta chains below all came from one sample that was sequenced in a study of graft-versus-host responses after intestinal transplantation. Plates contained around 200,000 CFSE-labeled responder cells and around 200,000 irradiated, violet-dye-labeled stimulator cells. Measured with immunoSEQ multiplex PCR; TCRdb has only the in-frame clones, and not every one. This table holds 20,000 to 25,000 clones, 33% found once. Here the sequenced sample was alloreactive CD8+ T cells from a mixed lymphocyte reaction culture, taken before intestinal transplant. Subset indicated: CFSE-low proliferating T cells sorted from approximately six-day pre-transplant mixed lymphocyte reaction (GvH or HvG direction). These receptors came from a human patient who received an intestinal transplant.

The CDR3 spells CASSQATGGYYGLTF. In DNA form, the CDR3 reads TGTGCCAGCAGCCAGGCGACAGGGGGCTATTACGGCCTGACTTTC. This sequence joins TRBV14 and TRBJ2-6; TRBD1 aligns across 10 bases. The V gene end was trimmed by 3 bases and the J gene end by 15 bases; junction bases not matched to a gene: 11. The CDR3 has 15 residues. Germline V lookup: CDR1 SGHDN, CDR2 FVKESK.

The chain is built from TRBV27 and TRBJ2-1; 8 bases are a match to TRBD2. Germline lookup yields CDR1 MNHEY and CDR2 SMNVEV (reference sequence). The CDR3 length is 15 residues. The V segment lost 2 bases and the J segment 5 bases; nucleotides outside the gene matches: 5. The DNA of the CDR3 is TGTGCCAGCAGTTTAAGTCTAGCGGGCAACAATGAGCAGTTCTTC. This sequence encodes CASSLSLAGNNEQFF.

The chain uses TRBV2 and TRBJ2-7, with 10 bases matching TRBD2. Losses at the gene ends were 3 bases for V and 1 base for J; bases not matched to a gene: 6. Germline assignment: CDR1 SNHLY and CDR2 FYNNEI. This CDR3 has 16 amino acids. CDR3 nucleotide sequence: TGTGCCAGCAGTGACCCGACTAGCGGGCAATCCTACGAGCAGTACTTC. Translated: CASSDPTSGQSYEQYF.

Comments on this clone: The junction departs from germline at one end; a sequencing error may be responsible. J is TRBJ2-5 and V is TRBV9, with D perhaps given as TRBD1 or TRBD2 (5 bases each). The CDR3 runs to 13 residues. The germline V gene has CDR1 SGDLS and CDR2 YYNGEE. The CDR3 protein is CASSVAGGREIHF. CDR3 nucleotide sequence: TGTGCCAGCAGCGTAGCTGGCGGCAGGGAGATCCACTTC.

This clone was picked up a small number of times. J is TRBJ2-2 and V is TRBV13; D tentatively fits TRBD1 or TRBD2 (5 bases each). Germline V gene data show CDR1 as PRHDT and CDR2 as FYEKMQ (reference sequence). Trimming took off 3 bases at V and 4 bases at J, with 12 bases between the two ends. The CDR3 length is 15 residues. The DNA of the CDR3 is TGTGCCAGCAGCTTCCGGGGCTCGGGCACCGGGGAGCTGTTTTTT. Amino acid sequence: CASSFRGSGTGELFF.

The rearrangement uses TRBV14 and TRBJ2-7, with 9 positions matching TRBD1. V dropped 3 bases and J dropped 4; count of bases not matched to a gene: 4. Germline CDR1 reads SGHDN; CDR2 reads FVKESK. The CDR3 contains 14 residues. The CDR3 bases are TGTGCCAGCAGCCACGGACAGGGGCCTTACGAGCAGTACTTC. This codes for CASSHGQGPYEQYF.

The CDR3 reads CASSLLPSAYNEQFF. The CDR3 DNA is TGTGCCAGCAGCCTACTTCCTAGCGCCTACAATGAGCAGTTCTTC. The J gene is TRBJ2-1, the V gene TRBV27; TRBD2 might be the D (6 bases). V shed 6 bases and J shed 2 bases, with 14 bases lying between them. Germline V gives CDR1 MNHEY, CDR2 SMNVEV (reference sequence). The CDR3 sequence is 15 residues long.

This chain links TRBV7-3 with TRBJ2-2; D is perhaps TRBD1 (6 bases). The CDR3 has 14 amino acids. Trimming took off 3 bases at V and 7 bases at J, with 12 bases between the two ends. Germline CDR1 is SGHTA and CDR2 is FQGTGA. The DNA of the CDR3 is TGTGCCAGCAGCTTCGGGACATCGGGCGGGGAGCTGTTTTTT. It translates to CASSFGTSGGELFF.

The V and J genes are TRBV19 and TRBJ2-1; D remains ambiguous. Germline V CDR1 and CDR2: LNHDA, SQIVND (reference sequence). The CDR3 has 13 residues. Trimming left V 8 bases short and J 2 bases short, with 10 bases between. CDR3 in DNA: TGTGCCAGTGGGGTCGCAACCTACAATGAGCAGTTCTTC. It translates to CASGVATYNEQFF.

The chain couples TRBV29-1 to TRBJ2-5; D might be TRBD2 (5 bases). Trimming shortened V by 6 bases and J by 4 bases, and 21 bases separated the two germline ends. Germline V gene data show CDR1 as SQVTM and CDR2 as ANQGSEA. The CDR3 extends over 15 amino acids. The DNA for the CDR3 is TGCAGCGTCGGGCCCCGGGGTACGATGGGAGAGACCCAGTACTTC. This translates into CSVGPRGTMGETQYF.

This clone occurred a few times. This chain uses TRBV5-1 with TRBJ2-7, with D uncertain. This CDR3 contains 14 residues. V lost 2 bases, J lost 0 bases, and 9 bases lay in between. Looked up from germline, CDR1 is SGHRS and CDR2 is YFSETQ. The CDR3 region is CASSLGDSSYEQYF. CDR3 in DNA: TGCGCCAGCAGCTTAGGCGATAGCTCCTACGAGCAGTACTTC.

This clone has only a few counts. CDR3 amino acids: CALIQLAGVRNEQFF. For the CDR3, the DNA is TGTGCCCTCATTCAACTAGCGGGAGTTCGGAATGAGCAGTTCTTC. The J gene is TRBJ2-1, the V gene TRBV7-9; 11 bases fit TRBD2. The CDR3 runs 15 residues. Trimming removed 11 bases from V and 7 bases from J; junction bases left unmatched: 13. The germline V gene encodes CDR1 SEHNR and CDR2 FQNEAQ (reference sequence).

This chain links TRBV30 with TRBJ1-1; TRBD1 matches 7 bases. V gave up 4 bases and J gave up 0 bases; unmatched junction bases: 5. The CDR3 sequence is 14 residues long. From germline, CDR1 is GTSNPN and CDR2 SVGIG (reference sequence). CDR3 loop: CAWTGGLLNTEAFF. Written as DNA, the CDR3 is TGTGCCTGGACAGGGGGGTTATTGAACACTGAAGCTTTCTTT.

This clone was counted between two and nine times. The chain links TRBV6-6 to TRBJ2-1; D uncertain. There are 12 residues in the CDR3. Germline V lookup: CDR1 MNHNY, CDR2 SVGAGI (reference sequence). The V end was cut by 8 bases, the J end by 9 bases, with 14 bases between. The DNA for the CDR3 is TGTGCCAGCGCCGGGCACCCCCGTGAGCAGTTCTTC. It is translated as CASAGHPREQFF.

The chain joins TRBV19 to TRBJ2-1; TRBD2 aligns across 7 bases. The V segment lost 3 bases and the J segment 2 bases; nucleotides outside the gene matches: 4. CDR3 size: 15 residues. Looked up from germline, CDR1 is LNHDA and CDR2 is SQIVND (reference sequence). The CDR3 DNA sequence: TGTGCCAGTAGTATGGGTAGCGGGCCCTACAATGAGCAGTTCTTC. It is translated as CASSMGSGPYNEQFF.

CDR3 protein: CASSPDSPSSGNTIYF. The CDR3 DNA sequence: TGTGCCAGCAGCCCCGACAGTCCGAGCTCTGGAAACACCATATATTTT. The chain couples TRBV7-9 to TRBJ1-3; tentatively, D is TRBD1 (5 bases). Trimming stripped 5 bases from V and 0 bases from J, with 14 bases between. The CDR3 is made up of 16 amino acids. Germline CDR1 and CDR2: SEHNR and FQNEAQ (reference sequence).

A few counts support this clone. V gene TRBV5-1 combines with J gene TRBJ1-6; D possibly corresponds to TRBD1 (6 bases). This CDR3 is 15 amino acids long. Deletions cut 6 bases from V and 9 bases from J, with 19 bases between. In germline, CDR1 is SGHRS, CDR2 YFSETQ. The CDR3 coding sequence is TGCGCCAGCACTCCGGGACACAACTCGGGTTCACCCCTCCACTTT. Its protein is CASTPGHNSGSPLHF.

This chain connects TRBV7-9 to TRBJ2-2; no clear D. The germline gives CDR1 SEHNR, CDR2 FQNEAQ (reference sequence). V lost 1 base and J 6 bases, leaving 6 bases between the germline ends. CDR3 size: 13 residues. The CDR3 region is CASSLEGAGELFF. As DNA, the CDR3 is TGTGCCAGCAGCTTAGAGGGCGCCGGGGAGCTGTTTTTT.

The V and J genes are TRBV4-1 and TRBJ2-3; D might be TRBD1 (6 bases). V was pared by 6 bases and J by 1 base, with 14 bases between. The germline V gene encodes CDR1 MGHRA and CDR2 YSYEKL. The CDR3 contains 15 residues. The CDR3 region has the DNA TGCGCCAGCAGTCGTACAGGGATGGGCACAGATACGCAGTATTTT. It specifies CASSRTGMGTDTQYF.

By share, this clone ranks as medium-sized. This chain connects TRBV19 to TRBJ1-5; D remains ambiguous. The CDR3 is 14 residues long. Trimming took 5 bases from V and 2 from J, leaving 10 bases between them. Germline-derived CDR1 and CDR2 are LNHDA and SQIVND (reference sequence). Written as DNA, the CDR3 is TGTGCCAGTAGTCCACCTGCGGGCAATCAGCCCCAGCATTTT. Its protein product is CASSPPAGNQPQHF. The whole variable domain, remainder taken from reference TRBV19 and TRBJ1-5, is DGGITQSPKYLFRKEGQNVTLSCEQNLNHDAMYWYRQDPGQGLRLIYYSQIVNDFQKGDIAEGYSVSREKKESFPLTVTSAQKNPTAFYLCASSPPAGNQPQHFGDGTRLSIL.

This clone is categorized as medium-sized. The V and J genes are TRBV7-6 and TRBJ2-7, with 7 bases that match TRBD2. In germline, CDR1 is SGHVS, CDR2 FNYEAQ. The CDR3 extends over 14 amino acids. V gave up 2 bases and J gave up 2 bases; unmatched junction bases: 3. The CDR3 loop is CASSLSGGTYEQYF. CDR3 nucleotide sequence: TGTGCCAGCAGCTTATCCGGGGGGACCTACGAGCAGTACTTC.